A selection of T cell receptor beta chains follows, all from one sample in a study of T cells after posttransplantation cyclophosphamide. Method: immunoSEQ multiplex PCR; TCRdb's copy keeps in-frame clones and lacks some. The table lists about 39,000 clones, with no singletons. Sequenced: PBMCs. These receptors were taken from a woman in her fifties or sixties in good health and a related stem cell transplant donor. CDR3s include the opening cysteine and the closing phenylalanine or tryptophan. The order of the fields is clone size, D gene, V gene, J gene, CDR3 protein, CDR3 DNA. The D gene is left open where the match is weak. Only part of the rows carry a size: once, few, many, or a class if the clone is expanded.

many,TRBD1,TRBV7-9,TRBJ1-3,CASSLLTGADTIYF,TGTGCCAGCAGCTTACTGACAGGGGCCGACACCATATATTTT
many,TRBD2,TRBV7-9,TRBJ2-7,CASSFTSGLYEQYF,TGTGCCAGCAGCTTTACTAGCGGACTCTACGAGCAGTACTTC
many,.,TRBV28,TRBJ1-1,CARRIPNTEAFF,TGTGCCAGGAGAATCCCGAACACTGAAGCTTTCTTT
many,.,TRBV9,TRBJ1-6,CASSRRPTGLDSPLHF,TGTGCCAGCAGTAGGAGACCGACAGGATTGGATTCACCCCTCCACTTT
many,TRBD2,TRBV7-9,TRBJ2-3,CASSLGLAGGRDTQYF,TGTGCCAGCAGCTTAGGACTAGCGGGGGGCCGAGATACGCAGTATTTT
many,.,TRBV5-6,TRBJ1-6,CASRSGSYNSPLHF,TGTGCCAGCAGGTCCGGGTCCTATAATTCACCCCTCCACTTT
many,.,TRBV28,TRBJ1-2,CASSLVGAGARFGGYTF,TGTGCCAGCAGTTTGGTAGGGGCAGGGGCCCGATTCGGGGGCTACACCTTC
.,.,TRBV6-1,TRBJ1-5,CATEPGNRNQPQHF,TGTGCCACCGAACCGGGAAACAGAAATCAGCCCCAGCATTTT
many,.,TRBV7-9,TRBJ1-1,CASSLEGRGGAFF,TGTGCCAGCAGCTTAGAGGGGCGGGGGGGAGCTTTCTTT
many,.,TRBV27,TRBJ1-2,CASSLGGPVGGYTF,TGTGCCAGCAGTTTGGGGGGGCCGGTCGGTGGCTACACCTTC
many,.,TRBV5-1,TRBJ2-4,CASSSQTDLGNIQYF,TGCGCCAGCAGCTCCCAGACAGACCTGGGGAACATTCAGTACTTC
many,TRBD2,TRBV11-3,TRBJ2-6,CASSSPGGRGGPGANVLTF,TGTGCCAGCAGCTCCCCCGGCGGGCGGGGGGGCCCTGGGGCCAACGTCCTGACTTTC
many,TRBD1,TRBV6-1,TRBJ1-4,CASSDPGQGSEKLFF,TGTGCCAGCAGTGATCCGGGACAGGGGAGTGAAAAACTGTTTTTT
many,.,TRBV7-2,TRBJ2-1,CASSSGLAIVYNEQFF,TGTGCCAGCAGCTCGGGGCTAGCGATAGTGTACAATGAGCAGTTCTTC